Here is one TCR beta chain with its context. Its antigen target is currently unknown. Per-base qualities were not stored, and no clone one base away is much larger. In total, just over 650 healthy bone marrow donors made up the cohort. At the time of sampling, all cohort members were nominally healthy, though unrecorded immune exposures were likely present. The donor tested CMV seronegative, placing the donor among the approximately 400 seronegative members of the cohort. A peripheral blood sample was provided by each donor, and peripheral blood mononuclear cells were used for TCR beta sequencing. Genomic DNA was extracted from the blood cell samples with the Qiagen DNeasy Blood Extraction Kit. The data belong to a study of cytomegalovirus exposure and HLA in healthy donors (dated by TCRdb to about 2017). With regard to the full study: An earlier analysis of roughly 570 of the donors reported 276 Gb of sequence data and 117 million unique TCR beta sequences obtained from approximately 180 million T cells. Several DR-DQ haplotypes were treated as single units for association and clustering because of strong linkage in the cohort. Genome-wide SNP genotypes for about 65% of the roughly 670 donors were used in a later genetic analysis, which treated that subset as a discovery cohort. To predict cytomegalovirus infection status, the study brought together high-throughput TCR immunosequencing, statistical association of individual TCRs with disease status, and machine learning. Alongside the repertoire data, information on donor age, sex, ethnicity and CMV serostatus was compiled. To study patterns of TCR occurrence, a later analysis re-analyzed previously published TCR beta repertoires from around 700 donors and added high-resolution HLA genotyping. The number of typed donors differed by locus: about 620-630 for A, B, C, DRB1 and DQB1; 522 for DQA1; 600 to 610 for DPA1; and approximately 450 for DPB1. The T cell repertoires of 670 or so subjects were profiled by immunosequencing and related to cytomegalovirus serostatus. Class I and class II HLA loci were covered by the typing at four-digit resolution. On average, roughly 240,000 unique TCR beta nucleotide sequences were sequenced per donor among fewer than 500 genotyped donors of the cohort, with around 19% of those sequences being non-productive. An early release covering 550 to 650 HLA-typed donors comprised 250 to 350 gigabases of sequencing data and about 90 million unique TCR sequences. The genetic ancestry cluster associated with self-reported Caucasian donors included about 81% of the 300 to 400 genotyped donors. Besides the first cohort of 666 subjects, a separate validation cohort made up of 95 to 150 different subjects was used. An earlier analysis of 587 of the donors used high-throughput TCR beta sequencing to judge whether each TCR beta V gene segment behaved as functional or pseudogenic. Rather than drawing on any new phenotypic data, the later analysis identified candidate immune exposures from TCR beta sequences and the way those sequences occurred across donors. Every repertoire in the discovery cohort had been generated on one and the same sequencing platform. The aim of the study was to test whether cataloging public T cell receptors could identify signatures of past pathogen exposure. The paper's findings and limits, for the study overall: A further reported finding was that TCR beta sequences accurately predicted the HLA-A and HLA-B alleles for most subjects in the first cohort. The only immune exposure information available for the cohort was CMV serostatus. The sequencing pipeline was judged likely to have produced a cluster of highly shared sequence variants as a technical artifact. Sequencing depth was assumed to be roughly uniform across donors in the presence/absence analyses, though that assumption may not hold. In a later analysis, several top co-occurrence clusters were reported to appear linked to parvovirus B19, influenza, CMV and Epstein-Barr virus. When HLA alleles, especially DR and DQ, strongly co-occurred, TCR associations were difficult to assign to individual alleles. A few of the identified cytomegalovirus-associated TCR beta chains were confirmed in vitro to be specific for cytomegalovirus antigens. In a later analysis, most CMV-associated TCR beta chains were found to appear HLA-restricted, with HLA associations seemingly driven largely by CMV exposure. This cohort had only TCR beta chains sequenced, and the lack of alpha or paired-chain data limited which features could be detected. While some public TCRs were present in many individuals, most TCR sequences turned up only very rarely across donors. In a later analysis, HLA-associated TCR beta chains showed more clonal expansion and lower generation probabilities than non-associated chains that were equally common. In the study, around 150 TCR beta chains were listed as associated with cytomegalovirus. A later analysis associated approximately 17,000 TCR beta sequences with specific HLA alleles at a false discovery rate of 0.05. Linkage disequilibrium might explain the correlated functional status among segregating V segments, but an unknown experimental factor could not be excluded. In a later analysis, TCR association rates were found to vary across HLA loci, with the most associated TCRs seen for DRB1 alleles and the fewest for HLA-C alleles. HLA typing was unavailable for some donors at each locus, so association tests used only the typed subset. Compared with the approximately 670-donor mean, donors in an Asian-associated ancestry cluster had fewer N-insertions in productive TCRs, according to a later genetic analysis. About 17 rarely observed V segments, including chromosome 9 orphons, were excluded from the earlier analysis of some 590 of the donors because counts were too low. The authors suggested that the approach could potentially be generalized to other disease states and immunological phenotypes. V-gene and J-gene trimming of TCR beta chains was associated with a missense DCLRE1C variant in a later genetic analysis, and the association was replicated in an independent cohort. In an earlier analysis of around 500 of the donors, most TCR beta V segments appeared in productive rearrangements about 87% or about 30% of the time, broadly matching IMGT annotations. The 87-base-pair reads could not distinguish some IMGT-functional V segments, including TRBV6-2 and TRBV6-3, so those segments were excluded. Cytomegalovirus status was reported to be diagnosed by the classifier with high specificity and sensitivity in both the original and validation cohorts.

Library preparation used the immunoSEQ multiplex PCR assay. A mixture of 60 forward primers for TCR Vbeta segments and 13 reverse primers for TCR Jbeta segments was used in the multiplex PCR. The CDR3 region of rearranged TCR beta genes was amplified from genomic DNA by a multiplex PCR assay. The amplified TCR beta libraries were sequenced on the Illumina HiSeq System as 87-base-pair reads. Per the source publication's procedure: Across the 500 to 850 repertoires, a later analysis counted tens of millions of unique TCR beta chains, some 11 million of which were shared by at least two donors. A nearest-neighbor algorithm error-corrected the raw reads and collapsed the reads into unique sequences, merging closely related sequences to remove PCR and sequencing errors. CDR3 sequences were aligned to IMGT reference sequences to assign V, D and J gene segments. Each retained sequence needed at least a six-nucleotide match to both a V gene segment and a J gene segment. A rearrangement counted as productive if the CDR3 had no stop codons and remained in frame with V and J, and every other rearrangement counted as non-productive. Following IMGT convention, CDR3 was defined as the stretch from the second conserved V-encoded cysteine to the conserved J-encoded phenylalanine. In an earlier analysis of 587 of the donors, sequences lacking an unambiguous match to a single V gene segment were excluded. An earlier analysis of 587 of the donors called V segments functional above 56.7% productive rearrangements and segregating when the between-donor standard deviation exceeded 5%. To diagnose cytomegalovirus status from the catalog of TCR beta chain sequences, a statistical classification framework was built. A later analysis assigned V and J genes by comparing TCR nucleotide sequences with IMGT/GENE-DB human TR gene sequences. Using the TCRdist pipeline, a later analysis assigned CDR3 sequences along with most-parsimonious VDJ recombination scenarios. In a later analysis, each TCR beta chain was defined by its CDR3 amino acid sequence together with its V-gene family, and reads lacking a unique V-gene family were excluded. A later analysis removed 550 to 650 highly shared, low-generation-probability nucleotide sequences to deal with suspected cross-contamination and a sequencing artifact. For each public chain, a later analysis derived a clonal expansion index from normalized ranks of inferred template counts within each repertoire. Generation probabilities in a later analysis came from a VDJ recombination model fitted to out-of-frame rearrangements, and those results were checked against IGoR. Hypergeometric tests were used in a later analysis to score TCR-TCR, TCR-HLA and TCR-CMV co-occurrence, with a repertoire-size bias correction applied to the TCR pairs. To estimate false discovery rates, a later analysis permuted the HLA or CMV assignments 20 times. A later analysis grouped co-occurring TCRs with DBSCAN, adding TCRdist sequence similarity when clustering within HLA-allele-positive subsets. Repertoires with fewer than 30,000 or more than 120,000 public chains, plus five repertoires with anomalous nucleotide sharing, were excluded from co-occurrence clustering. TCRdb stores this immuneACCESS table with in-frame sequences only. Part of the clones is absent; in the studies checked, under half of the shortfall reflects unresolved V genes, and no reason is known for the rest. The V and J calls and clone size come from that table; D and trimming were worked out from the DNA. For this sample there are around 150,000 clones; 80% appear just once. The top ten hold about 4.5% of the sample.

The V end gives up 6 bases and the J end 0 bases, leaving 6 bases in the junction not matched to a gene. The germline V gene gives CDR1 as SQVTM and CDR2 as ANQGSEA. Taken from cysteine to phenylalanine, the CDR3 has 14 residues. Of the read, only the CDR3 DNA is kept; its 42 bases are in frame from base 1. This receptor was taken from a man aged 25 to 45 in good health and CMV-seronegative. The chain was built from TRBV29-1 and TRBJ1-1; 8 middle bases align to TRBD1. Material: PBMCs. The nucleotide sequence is TGCAGCGTAGACTGGACAGGGATGAACACTGAAGCTTTCTTT. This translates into CSVDWTGMNTEAFF.